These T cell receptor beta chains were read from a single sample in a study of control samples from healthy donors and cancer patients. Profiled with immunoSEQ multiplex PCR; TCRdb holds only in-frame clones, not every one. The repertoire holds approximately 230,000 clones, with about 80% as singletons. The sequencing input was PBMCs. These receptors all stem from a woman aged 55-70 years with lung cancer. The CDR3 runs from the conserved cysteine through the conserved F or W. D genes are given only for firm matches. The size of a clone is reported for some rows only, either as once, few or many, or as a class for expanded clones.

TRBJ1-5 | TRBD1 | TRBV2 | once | TGTGCCAGTAGGGACAGGGGGGATGAGCCCCAGCATTTT | CASRDRGDEPQHF
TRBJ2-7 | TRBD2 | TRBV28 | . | TGTGCCAGCAGGGGGACTAGCGGACACTACGAGCAGTACTTC | CASRGTSGHYEQYF
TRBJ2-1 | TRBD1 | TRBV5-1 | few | TGCGCCAGCCAACAAGGGGGCCCCTACAATGAGCAGTTCTTC | CASQQGGPYNEQFF
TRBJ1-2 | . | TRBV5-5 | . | TGTGCCAGCAGCTTTGAAGGGTATGGCTACACCTTC | CASSFEGYGYTF
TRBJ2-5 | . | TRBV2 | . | TGTGCCAGCAGTGAATCGGTGGGGGGCACCCAAGAGACCCAGTACTTC | CASSESVGGTQETQYF
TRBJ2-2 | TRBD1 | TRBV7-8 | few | TGTGCCAGCAGCTTAGACAGGGGGCGTTACACCGGGGAGCTGTTTTTT | CASSLDRGRYTGELFF
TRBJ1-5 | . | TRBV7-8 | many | TGTGCCAGCACCCCATTGGGAGGGAATCAGCCCCAGCATTTT | CASTPLGGNQPQHF
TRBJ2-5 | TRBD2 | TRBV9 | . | TGTGCCAGCAGCGTAGGCCCGGGAGGTGAGACCCAGTACTTC | CASSVGPGGETQYF
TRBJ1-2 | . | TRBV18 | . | TGTGCCAGCTCCCGCTCCGGGGTCTATGGCTACACCTTC | CASSRSGVYGYTF
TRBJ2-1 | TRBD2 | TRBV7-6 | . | TGTGCCAGCAGCTCCGGGACTAGCGCTTCGGCTTACAATGAGCAGTTCTTC | CASSSGTSASAYNEQFF
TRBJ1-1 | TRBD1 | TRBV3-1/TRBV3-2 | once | TGTGCCAGCAGCCCAGGACAGGTCGACACTGAAGCTTTCTTT | CASSPGQVDTEAFF
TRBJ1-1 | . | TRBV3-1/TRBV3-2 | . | TGTGCCAGCCGCCAGTACGAGGGGAACACTGAAGCTTTCTTT | CASRQYEGNTEAFF
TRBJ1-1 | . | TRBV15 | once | TGTGCCACCAGCAGGGACGGGAGAAACACTGAAGCTTTCTTT | CATSRDGRNTEAFF
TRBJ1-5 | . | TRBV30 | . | TGTGCCTGGAGTGTGGCTAGCAATCAGCCCCAGCATTTT | CAWSVASNQPQHF
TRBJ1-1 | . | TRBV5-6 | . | TGTGCCAGCAGCTTGGGATTCAGTACTAGAGGGAACACTGAAGCTTTCTTT | CASSLGFSTRGNTEAFF
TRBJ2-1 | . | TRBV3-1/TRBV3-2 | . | TGTGCCAGCAGCCAAGGTTGGCCGGGTTCGAGCCTCAATGAGCAGTTCTTC | CASSQGWPGSSLNEQFF
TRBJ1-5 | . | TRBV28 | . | TGTGCCAGCACCCTTTTGGTGAATCAGCCCCAGCATTTT | CASTLLVNQPQHF
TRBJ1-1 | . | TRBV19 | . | TGTGCCAGTAGAATCGGACGAAACACTGAAGCTTTCTTT | CASRIGRNTEAFF
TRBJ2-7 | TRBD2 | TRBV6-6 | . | TGTGCCAGCAGGGAATCTAGCGGGGGTTCCTACGAGCAGTACTTC | CASRESSGGSYEQYF
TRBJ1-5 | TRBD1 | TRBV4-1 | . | TGCGCCAGCAGCCAGGGGACAGCCACAAATCAGCCCCAGCATTTT | CASSQGTATNQPQHF
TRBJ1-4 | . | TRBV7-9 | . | TGTGCCAGCAGCTTAGAGGGGGAAAAACTGTTTTTT | CASSLEGEKLFF
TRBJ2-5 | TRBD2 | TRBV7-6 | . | TGTGCCAGCAGCCCCCGCGGGGGGGCAGGGGAGACCCAGTACTTC | CASSPRGGAGETQYF
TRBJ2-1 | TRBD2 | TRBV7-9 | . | TGTGCCAGCAGCTCCGCTCTGCTAGCGGGGGGGATTCTGGGCAATGAGCAGTTCTTC | CASSSALLAGGILGNEQFF
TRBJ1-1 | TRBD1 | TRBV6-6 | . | TGTGCCAGCAGACCCGGGACAGGAAACACTGAAGCTTTCTTT | CASRPGTGNTEAFF
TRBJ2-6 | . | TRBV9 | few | TGTGCCAGCAGTTCCGGGACCGCCTCTGGGGCCAACGTCCTGACTTTC | CASSSGTASGANVLTF
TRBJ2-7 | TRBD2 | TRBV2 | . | TGTGCCAGCAGCGTGGGAGGGGTAGGTCAGTCCTACGAGCAGTACTTC | CASSVGGVGQSYEQYF
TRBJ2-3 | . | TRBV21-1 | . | TGTGCCAGCAGCAAAGAGCGCGGGGGGACCATTAGCACAGATACGCAGTATTTT | CASSKERGGTISTDTQYF
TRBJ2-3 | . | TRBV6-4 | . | TGTGCCAGCGCCCCCGAGCCGAGCACAGATACGCAGTATTTT | CASAPEPSTDTQYF
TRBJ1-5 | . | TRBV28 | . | TGTGCCAGCAGTTTTGTTCTGGGGGAAGGACAGCCCCAGCATTTT | CASSFVLGEGQPQHF
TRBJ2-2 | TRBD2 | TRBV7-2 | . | TGTGCCAGCAGCGTTTTAGCGGGGGGGCACACCGGGGAGCTGTTTTTT | CASSVLAGGHTGELFF
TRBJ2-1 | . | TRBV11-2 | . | TGTGCCAGCAGCTCTAGGGGGGACGATGAGCAGTTCTTC | CASSSRGDDEQFF
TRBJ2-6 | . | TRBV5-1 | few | TGCGCCAGCAGCTTGGGGGCAGGGGTCGACTCCGGGGCCAACGTCCTGACTTTC | CASSLGAGVDSGANVLTF
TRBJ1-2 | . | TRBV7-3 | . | TGTGCCAGCAGCTTAACTCGGGATGGGCAGGGAGGAGGCTACACCTTC | CASSLTRDGQGGGYTF
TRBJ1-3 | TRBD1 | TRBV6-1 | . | TGTGCCAGCAGTGGCTCCGGGACAGGGGCTGGAAACACCATATATTTT | CASSGSGTGAGNTIYF
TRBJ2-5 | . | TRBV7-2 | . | TGTGCCAGTCGCAGGGAGGAGACCCAGTACTTC | CASRREETQYF
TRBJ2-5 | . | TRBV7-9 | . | TGTGCCAGCAGCCAAGGACTGAATCAAGAGACCCAGTACTTC | CASSQGLNQETQYF
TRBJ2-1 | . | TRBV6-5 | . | TGTGCCAGCAGTTACTCAAACCCCTACAATGAGCAGTTCTTC | CASSYSNPYNEQFF
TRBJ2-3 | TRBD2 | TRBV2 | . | TGTGCCAGCCAGGGACTAGCGGGTATAACAGATACGCAGTATTTT | CASQGLAGITDTQYF